This section outlines one T cell receptor (beta chain) sequence together with its context. Its antigen remains undetermined. Base qualities are not provided; no much larger clone lies one nucleotide away. The time point label on this specimen signifies: cells obtained before transplantation from donor or recipient. CD3+CD4+ and CD3+CD8+ populations were FACS-sorted from unstimulated pre-transplant donor and recipient cells taken from spleen or lymph nodes. The data were taken from a study of graft-versus-host responses after intestinal transplantation (dated by TCRdb to the early 2020s). For the study in its entirety: Recipients received multivisceral, liver-intestinal, or isolated intestinal transplants. Alloreactive clones were identified by sequencing pre-transplant mixed lymphocyte reaction products and comparing these products with unstimulated pre-transplant donor and recipient T cells. The cohort enrolled 20 to 25 intestinal transplant recipients, one of whom was a retransplant, and a few patients without pretransplant specimens were excluded. After intestinal transplantation, graft-versus-host and host-versus-graft alloreactive T cell clones in the graft, circulation and bone marrow were tracked using bulk TCR-beta CDR3 sequencing. Samples from a few later patients were sequenced in-house on an Illumina MiSeq with MiXCR processing rather than by the commercial service. Donor T cell macrochimerism was defined as a peak of at least 4% donor T cells among recipient peripheral blood mononuclear cells. All recipients received anti-thymocyte globulin induction followed by maintenance tacrolimus and steroids for around 3 years. On the study overall, not on this receptor specifically: GvH clones turned up in recipient bone marrow, with some appearing earlier in ileal mucosa or blood, a pattern consistent with an intestinal mucosal origin. The conclusions were limited by the relatively low number and heterogeneity of the intestinal transplant patients. Early after transplant, declines in HvG clones were associated with peak levels of circulating GvH clones. In patients with donor T cell macrochimerism, the allografts had high GvH to HvG T cell clonal ratios.

The CDR3, cysteine through phenylalanine, is 14 amino acids long. The read is trimmed to its CDR3 DNA, 42 bases read in frame from base 1. CDR1 and CDR2, per the germline V gene, are ENHRY and SYGVKD. At the junction V is shortened by 4 bases and J by 9 bases; bases outside the gene matches: 7. To prepare the library, the immunoSEQ multiplex PCR assay was applied. For most patients, genomic DNA was isolated using the Qiagen DNeasy Blood and Tissue Kit and was shipped frozen to Adaptive Biotechnologies for TCR sequencing. High-throughput TCR-beta CDR3 sequencing of genomic DNA from most patients was performed by Adaptive Biotechnologies. On the study's bioinformatics: TCR sequencing data were retrieved from Adaptive's ImmunoSEQ software for 18 patients, whereas three other patients were processed with MiXCR and VDJtools. To correct CD4 versus CD8 sorting errors, any sequence found in both subsets at a frequency ratio below 5:1 was removed. CDR3 nucleotide sequences shared between donor and recipient were removed because their origin could not be assigned. To be classed as alloreactive, a clone needed at least 2-fold expansion over unstimulated cells and a minimum CFSE-low frequency of 0.002% (template counts) or 0.001% (read counts). Clones were considered mappable if detected in sequenced pre-transplant spleen, lymph node, or MLR CFSE-low populations of the donor or recipient. Cumulative frequency of alloreactive clones was calculated as a percentage of all sequences weighted by copy number. The source is immuneACCESS, and TCRdb retained only in-frame sequences with V and J called. Part of the clones is not carried over; for the studies checked, unresolved V genes explain less than half of this, and the remainder is unexplained. The DNA was the basis for D and trimming; V, J and clone size are from that table. This sample comprises some 110,000 clones, about nine tenths of them detected only once. Around 0.2% of the sample is taken by the ten largest.

The V gene is TRBV10-3 and the J gene is TRBJ1-5, and TRBD1 matches 9 of the central bases. The sequencing here drew on unstimulated CD4+ T cells sorted from spleen or lymph node cells, taken before intestinal transplant. The sequence derives from a human donor who received an intestinal transplant. In nucleotide form, the sequence is TGTGCCATCAGTGGGGGACAGGGCAGTCGGCCCCAGCATTTT. Its product reads: CAISGGQGSRPQHF.